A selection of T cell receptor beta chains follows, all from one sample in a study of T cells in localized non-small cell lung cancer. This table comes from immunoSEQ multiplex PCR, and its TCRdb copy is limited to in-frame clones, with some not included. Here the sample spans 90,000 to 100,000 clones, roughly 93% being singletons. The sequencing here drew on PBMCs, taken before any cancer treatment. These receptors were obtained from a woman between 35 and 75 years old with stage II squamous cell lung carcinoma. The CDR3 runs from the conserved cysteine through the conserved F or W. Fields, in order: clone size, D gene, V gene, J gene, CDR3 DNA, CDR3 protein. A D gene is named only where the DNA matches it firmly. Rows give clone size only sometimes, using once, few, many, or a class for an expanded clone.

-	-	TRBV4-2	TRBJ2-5	TGTGCCAGCAGCCAAGAACGGGCGGAAGAGACCCAGTACTTC	CASSQERAEETQYF
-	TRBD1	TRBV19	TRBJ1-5	TGTGCCAGTAGTATGTCAGGGGGCTGGAGCAATCAGCCCCAGCATTTT	CASSMSGGWSNQPQHF
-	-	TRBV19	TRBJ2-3	TGTGCCAGTAGTAGGGCGGCCAACCCGGGGGATACGCAGTATTTT	CASSRAANPGDTQYF
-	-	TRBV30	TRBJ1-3	TGTGCCTGGAGTGTCTCCCGGACGGCCCTCTCTGGAAACACCATATATTTT	CAWSVSRTALSGNTIYF
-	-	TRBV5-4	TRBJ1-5	TGTGCCAGCAGCTTTTGGAGGGTAAAGGGAAATCAGCCCCAGCATTTT	CASSFWRVKGNQPQHF
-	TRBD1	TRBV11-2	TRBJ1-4	TGTGCCAGCAGCTTATTGGGACAGTCAACTAATGAAAAACTGTTTTTT	CASSLLGQSTNEKLFF
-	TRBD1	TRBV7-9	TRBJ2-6	TGTGCCAGCAGCTCCTCCTGGACAGGGGGCGAAGGGGCCAACGTCCTGACTTTC	CASSSSWTGGEGANVLTF
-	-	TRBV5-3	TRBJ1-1	TGTGCCAGAAGCTTGAGAGGTCCGGGCCCCTCTGAAGCTTTCTTT	CARSLRGPGPSEAFF
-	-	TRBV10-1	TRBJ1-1	TGCGCCAGCAGTGAGTCGTGGGGTGAAGCTTTCTTT	CASSESWGEAFF
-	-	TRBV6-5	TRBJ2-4	TGTGCCAGCAGTTACAGTCCAACGTACATTCAGTACTTC	CASSYSPTYIQYF
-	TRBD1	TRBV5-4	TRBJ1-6	TGTGCCAGCAGCATGACAGGGGCCTATAATTCACCCCTCCACTTT	CASSMTGAYNSPLHF
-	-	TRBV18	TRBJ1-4	TGTGCCAGCTCACCCGAGATAAGCCAGGGAAATGAAAAACTGTTTTTT	CASSPEISQGNEKLFF
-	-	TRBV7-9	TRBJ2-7	TGTGCCAGCAGACAGAATTTGGGGGAGCAGTACTTC	CASRQNLGEQYF
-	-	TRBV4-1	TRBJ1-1	TGCGCCAGCAGCCAAGTGGCAGCTTCGTTGAACACTGAAGCTTTCTTT	CASSQVAASLNTEAFF
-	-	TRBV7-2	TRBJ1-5	TGTGCCAGCAGCCGGACCCCGATGGGGGGGCCCCAGCATTTT	CASSRTPMGGPQHF
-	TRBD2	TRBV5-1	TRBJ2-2	TGCGCCAGCAGCTCGGGACTAGCGGGGGCCTCGAACACCGGGGAGCTGTTTTTT	CASSSGLAGASNTGELFF
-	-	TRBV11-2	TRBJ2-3	TGTGCCAGCGCCCGGGGTGATCCCACAGATACGCAGTATTTT	CASARGDPTDTQYF
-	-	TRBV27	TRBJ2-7	-	CASSLSRPPTSSTSGVGSYEQYF
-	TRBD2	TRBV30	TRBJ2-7	TGTGCCTGGAGCGGGGGGGCAGGGGAGTACGAGCAGTACTTC	CAWSGGAGEYEQYF
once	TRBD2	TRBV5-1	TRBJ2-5	TGCGCCAGCAGCTTAACTAGCGGGAGTGGGGAGACCCAGTACTTC	CASSLTSGSGETQYF